This is a list of T cell receptor beta chains from one sample in a study of blood T cell repertoires in COVID-19. Using immunoSEQ multiplex PCR, the repertoire was profiled, and TCRdb retains in-frame clones only, with some absent. The data show around 200,000 clones, about three quarters seen once. The sequenced material came from peripheral blood. These receptors originate from a woman in her sixties or seventies with acute or convalescent COVID-19. CDR3s include the opening cysteine and the closing phenylalanine or tryptophan. Fields, in order: clone size, V gene, J gene, D gene, CDR3 DNA, CDR3 protein. D genes are given only for firm matches. Where a row states a size, it is once, few, many or the class of an expanded clone; other rows omit it.

size: .; V: TRBV5-1; J: TRBJ2-5; D: TRBD2; DNA: TGCGCCAGCAACGTTGTAGGAGCGGGAGGGGAGACCCAGTACTTC; CDR3: CASNVVGAGGETQYF
size: .; V: TRBV11-2; J: TRBJ2-3; D: TRBD2; DNA: TGTGCCAGCAGCTTAGGGAGCGGGAGTCTCGGCACAGATACGCAGTATTTT; CDR3: CASSLGSGSLGTDTQYF
size: .; V: TRBV5-1; J: TRBJ2-3; D: TRBD2; DNA: TGCGCCAGCAGCCCCTCGAGGACTAGCGATGATGGGACAGATACGCAGTATTTT; CDR3: CASSPSRTSDDGTDTQYF
size: .; V: TRBV7-9; J: TRBJ2-1; D: .; DNA: TGTGCCAGCAGCTTAAGCGGGAAGGGGGTGGGGAATGAGCAGTTCTTC; CDR3: CASSLSGKGVGNEQFF
size: .; V: TRBV5-1; J: TRBJ2-7; D: TRBD1; DNA: TGCGCCAGCAGCAGTGGGGACAGGGGATTCCACGAGCAGTACTTC; CDR3: CASSSGDRGFHEQYF
size: .; V: TRBV28; J: TRBJ2-2; D: .; DNA: TGTGCCAGCAGTCTGAACACCGGGGAGCTGTTTTTT; CDR3: CASSLNTGELFF
size: .; V: TRBV6-5; J: TRBJ1-1; D: .; DNA: TGTGCCAGCAGGGCCAATTTGAACACTGAAGCTTTCTTT; CDR3: CASRANLNTEAFF
size: .; V: TRBV5-6; J: TRBJ2-1; D: .; DNA: TGTGCCAGCAGCTTTACCGGTACAGGGAGTTACAATGAGCAGTTCTTC; CDR3: CASSFTGTGSYNEQFF
size: few; V: TRBV7-2; J: TRBJ2-7; D: .; DNA: TGTGCCAGCAGCTTACGAGTCGGGGGATCCTACGAGCAGTACTTC; CDR3: CASSLRVGGSYEQYF
size: .; V: TRBV9; J: TRBJ2-7; D: .; DNA: TGTGCCAGCAGCGTCGCCCTAGCGAGCTACGAGCAGTACTTC; CDR3: CASSVALASYEQYF
size: .; V: TRBV18; J: TRBJ1-2; D: TRBD1; DNA: TGTGCCAGCTCACCACCAACAGGGGGCTCAGTCTATGGCTACACCTTC; CDR3: CASSPPTGGSVYGYTF
size: .; V: TRBV28; J: TRBJ1-5; D: TRBD1; DNA: TGTGCCAGCAGTTTTGCGACAGGGGGTCGGCTGGGTCAGCCCCAGCATTTT; CDR3: CASSFATGGRLGQPQHF
size: once; V: TRBV5-1; J: TRBJ2-1; D: TRBD2; DNA: TGCGCCAGCAGCTTGACCCCCGGACGGGGGGAGTATATGAATGAGCAGTTCTTC; CDR3: CASSLTPGRGEYMNEQFF
size: few; V: TRBV19; J: TRBJ2-1; D: .; DNA: TGTGCCAGTAGGGGCGGGGGCTGGTCCAATGAGCAGTTCTTC; CDR3: CASRGGGWSNEQFF
size: .; V: TRBV6-5; J: TRBJ1-2; D: .; DNA: TGTGCCAGCGGGCCGAGGGAAAACTATGGCTACACCTTC; CDR3: CASGPRENYGYTF
size: once; V: TRBV5-6; J: TRBJ2-1; D: TRBD2; DNA: TGTGCCAGCAGCTTACTCGGACTAGCGGGAGGACCTGGTGAGCAGTTCTTC; CDR3: CASSLLGLAGGPGEQFF
size: .; V: TRBV6-6; J: TRBJ1-2; D: .; DNA: TGTGCCAGCAGTCATCAGGGGATCTATGGCTACACCTTC; CDR3: CASSHQGIYGYTF
size: .; V: TRBV11-2; J: TRBJ2-1; D: TRBD1; DNA: TGTGCCAGCAGCTTAACAGGGGATGGGAATGAGCAGTTCTTC; CDR3: CASSLTGDGNEQFF
size: .; V: TRBV11-2; J: TRBJ2-7; D: TRBD2; DNA: TGTGCCAGCAGCTTAGGGTGGACTAGCGTCTCCTACGAGCAGTACTTC; CDR3: CASSLGWTSVSYEQYF
size: few; V: TRBV3-1/TRBV3-2; J: TRBJ1-2; D: .; DNA: TGTGCCAGCAGCCCAGGGAAGGCTAACTATGGCTACACCTTC; CDR3: CASSPGKANYGYTF
size: .; V: TRBV3-1/TRBV3-2; J: TRBJ2-7; D: .; DNA: TGTGCCAGCAGCCAAGTCAGGGTAGGTGAGCAGTACTTC; CDR3: CASSQVRVGEQYF
size: .; V: TRBV5-1; J: TRBJ2-5; D: .; DNA: TGCGCCAGCAGCTTGGCCGCAGGGGTGGAGACCCAGTACTTC; CDR3: CASSLAAGVETQYF
size: .; V: TRBV9; J: TRBJ2-1; D: .; DNA: TGTGCCAGCAGCGTAGGAGTCCAACATGAGCAGTTCTTC; CDR3: CASSVGVQHEQFF
size: .; V: TRBV7-2; J: TRBJ2-3; D: TRBD1; DNA: TGTGCCAGCAGCCGCCTAGCCGGGACAGAAGGATATACGCAGTATTTT; CDR3: CASSRLAGTEGYTQYF
size: .; V: TRBV6-5; J: TRBJ2-1; D: TRBD1; DNA: TGTGCCAGCAGAGATGGACAGGCCTACAATGAGCAGTTCTTC; CDR3: CASRDGQAYNEQFF
size: .; V: TRBV11-2; J: TRBJ2-2; D: TRBD2; DNA: TGTGCCAGCAGCTTATTGGGACTAGCGGGGACCGGGGAGCTGTTTTTT; CDR3: CASSLLGLAGTGELFF
size: .; V: TRBV2; J: TRBJ2-7; D: TRBD2; DNA: TGTGCCAGCAGGGATGCTAGCGGGAGGTTTCGCGAGCAGTACTTC; CDR3: CASRDASGRFREQYF
size: few; V: TRBV3-1/TRBV3-2; J: TRBJ1-1; D: .; DNA: TGTGCCAGCAGCCCCGGGGTTCTCAACACTGAAGCTTTCTTT; CDR3: CASSPGVLNTEAFF
size: .; V: TRBV6-1; J: TRBJ2-1; D: TRBD2; DNA: TGTGCCAGCAGTGAAGGTGTGGCGGGAGGGGTCAATGAGCAGTTCTTC; CDR3: CASSEGVAGGVNEQFF
size: .; V: TRBV24-1; J: TRBJ1-3; D: .; DNA: TGTGCCACCAGTGACCCCGACAGAAACACCATATATTTT; CDR3: CATSDPDRNTIYF
size: .; V: TRBV4-1; J: TRBJ2-7; D: TRBD1; DNA: TGCGCCAGCAGCCAACAAACCTCGACAGGGGTGACAACCTACGAGCAGTACTTC; CDR3: CASSQQTSTGVTTYEQYF
size: .; V: TRBV3-1/TRBV3-2; J: TRBJ1-1; D: .; DNA: TGTGCCAGCAGCCAAGATCGGACACTCATTGGCACTGAAGCTTTCTTT; CDR3: CASSQDRTLIGTEAFF
size: few; V: TRBV10-3; J: TRBJ1-1; D: .; DNA: TGTGCCATCAGTGAGGGGGCCAGGGACACTGAAGCTTTCTTT; CDR3: CAISEGARDTEAFF
size: .; V: TRBV5-1; J: TRBJ1-1; D: TRBD1; DNA: TGCGCCAGCAGCGGGGGACAGGGCCCCACTGAAGCTTTCTTT; CDR3: CASSGGQGPTEAFF